Sequencing of this T cell receptor beta chain was carried out in a study of T-cell memory formation after mild COVID-19. Points from the study as a whole: SARS-CoV-2 specificity was not confirmed for second-wave clones peaking on day 37. Contracting CD4+ clones were located mainly in CM and EM, and CD8+ clones in EMRA. Clones shrinking between day 15 and 85 showed a balanced CD4/CD8 split, and those that grew later tilted toward CD4+.

Unmatched junction bases numbered 11, after V lost 5 bases and J lost 4 bases. The germline CDR1 and CDR2 sequences are SEHNR and FQNEAQ (reference sequence). This CDR3 spans 16 amino acids. TCRdb processed the 5' RACE reads anew with MiXCR; each CDR3 protein has one entry. The sample consists of under 550,000 distinct CDR3 sequences, about 18% of them appearing once. The sample holds a few counts of this clonotype. Its antigen is not identified. This receptor was obtained from an adult woman who had mild COVID-19 (a few samples of this study predate the infection). Cell type and time point are not known. Material for sequencing was PBMCs or a T cell subset sorted from them (not recorded which). J is TRBJ2-3 and V is TRBV7-9; the match to TRBD2 covers 8 bases. In DNA form, the CDR3 reads TGTGCCAGCAGCGTGACCGGGACTAGTTTCGCAGATACGCAGTATTTT. Residues: CASSVTGTSFADTQYF.